This T cell receptor (beta chain) was found in a study of CD8+ T cells in alopecia areata. In each case, RNA was isolated and then reverse transcribed into cDNA as the sequencing template. Assay: immunoSEQ multiplex PCR; the TCRdb copy retains only in-frame clones and omits some. The sample holds under 350,000 clones, roughly 64% seen once. CDR3 length equals 15 residues. Germline-derived CDR1 and CDR2 are MNHNY and SVGAGI (reference sequence). V was trimmed by 0 bases and J by 6 bases, leaving 9 bases between them. Sample treatment: oral pan-JAK inhibitor, 5-10 mg twice daily. Sequenced material: CD4+ T cells sorted from blood, taken at week 24, from a patient treated with tofacitinib. The V and J genes are TRBV6-6 and TRBJ1-6, with D tentatively TRBD1 (6 bases). This clonotype was obtained from a human donor with alopecia areata. DNA of the CDR3: TGTGCCAGCAGTTACTCGTTACAGGGTAATTCACCCCTCCACTTT. Encoded protein: CASSYSLQGNSPLHF.